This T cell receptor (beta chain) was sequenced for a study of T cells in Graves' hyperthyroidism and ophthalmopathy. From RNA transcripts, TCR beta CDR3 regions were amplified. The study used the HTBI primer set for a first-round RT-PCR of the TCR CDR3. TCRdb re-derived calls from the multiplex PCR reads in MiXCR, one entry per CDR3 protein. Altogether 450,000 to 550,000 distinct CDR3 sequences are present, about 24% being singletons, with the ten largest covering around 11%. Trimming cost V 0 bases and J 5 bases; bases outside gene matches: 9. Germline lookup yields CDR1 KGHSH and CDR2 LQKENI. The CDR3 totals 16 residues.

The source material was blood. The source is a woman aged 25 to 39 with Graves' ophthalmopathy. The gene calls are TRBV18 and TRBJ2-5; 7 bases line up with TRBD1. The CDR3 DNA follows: TGTGCCAGCTCACCACCTTGGGACAGCCCGTGGGAGACCCAGTACTTC. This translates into CASSPPWDSPWETQYF.